This T cell receptor (beta chain) was observed in a study of blood T cell repertoires in COVID-19. Study details: The samples span acute and convalescent COVID-19 from the United States, Italy and Spain. Sources were T cells, B-cell-depleted T cells, or PBMCs; the material itself was cDNA or gDNA.

Those enrolled in Seattle joined during active infection and were followed longitudinally afterward. Germline V gene sequence: CDR1 GTSNPN, CDR2 SVGIG (reference sequence). Trimming took 7 bases from V and 2 from J, leaving 15 bases between them. This CDR3 spans 14 amino acids. This clone has just one count. Data came from immunoSEQ multiplex PCR; TCRdb stores just in-frame clones and leaves some out. The data contain about 310,000 clones, almost 90% of them singletons. This sequence was found in a woman aged 40 to 50 with COVID-19, enrolled during active disease. The chain has TRBV30 and TRBJ1-5; no definite D call. The sample consisted of peripheral blood. CDR3 loop: CASREGLGNQPQHF. DNA for the CDR3: TGTGCCTCCCGTGAGGGCCTAGGCAATCAGCCCCAGCATTTT.